The 17 T cell receptor beta chains below were found in one sample sequenced in a study of blood T cell repertoires in COVID-19. The table came from immunoSEQ multiplex PCR; TCRdb's copy has only in-frame clones and leaves some out. The profile shows 60,000 to 90,000 clones, 70% to 75% of them singletons. The sequencing sample was made of peripheral blood. These receptors originate from a man aged 60 to 75 with acute or convalescent COVID-19.

This chain joins TRBV11-3 and TRBJ2-1, with TRBD2 matching 11 bases. Looked up from germline, CDR1 is SGHNT and CDR2 is YENEEA. V lost 1 base to trimming and J lost 4 bases; unmatched junction nucleotides: 6. The CDR3 has 17 amino acids. CDR3 nucleotides: TGTGCCAGCAGCTTAGCTAAGGCTAGCGGGGGGTACAATGAGCAGTTCTTC. Encoded protein: CASSLAKASGGYNEQFF.

Only a few counts were recorded for this clone. CDR3 DNA sequence: TGTGCCAGCATGCCGGGAGGCGACTTTGGGGAGCAGTACGTC. Residues: CASMPGGDFGEQYV. The gene calls are TRBV28 and TRBJ2-7, with 7 bases lining up with TRBD2. Trimming took 7 bases from V and 7 from J; bases not matched to a gene: 13. This CDR3 contains 14 residues. The germline V gene has CDR1 MDHEN and CDR2 SYDVKM.

This clone has just a few counts. The rearrangement uses TRBV2 and TRBJ2-3; no firm D call. Per the germline V gene, CDR1 is SNHLY and CDR2 is FYNNEI. The CDR3 has 13 residues. Trimming stripped 7 bases from V and 3 bases from J, with 11 bases between. The CDR3 here is CASTRVETDTQYF. The CDR3 bases are TGTGCCAGCACCCGGGTCGAGACAGATACGCAGTATTTT.

This chain connects TRBV2 to TRBJ1-2; D is uncertain. The germline V gene has CDR1 SNHLY and CDR2 FYNNEI. With 6 bases removed from V and 7 bases from J, the gap between germline ends came to 9 bases. The CDR3 runs to 11 residues. CDR3 sequence reads: CASRVARGYTF. For the CDR3, the DNA is TGTGCCAGCAGGGTCGCGCGTGGCTACACCTTC.

This sequence joins TRBV7-3 and TRBJ2-2; D is possibly TRBD2 (6 bases). Trimming removed 5 bases from V and 0 bases from J, with 10 bases in between. CDR3 length: 15 residues. Per the germline V gene, CDR1 is SGHTA and CDR2 is FQGTGA. The CDR3: CASSPEGSNTGELFF. CDR3 nucleotide sequence: TGTGCCAGCAGCCCGGAGGGCTCGAACACCGGGGAGCTGTTTTTT.

This sequence joins TRBV12-5 and TRBJ2-6; D is ambiguous. Trimming cost V 8 bases and J 0 bases, with 14 bases left between them. The CDR3 runs to 16 residues. The germline gives CDR1 LGHNT, CDR2 FRNRAP. DNA for the CDR3: TGTGCTAGTTCCCGCAGTGACAACTCTGGGGCCAACGTCCTGACTTTC. As protein: CASSRSDNSGANVLTF.

The J gene is TRBJ1-1, the V gene TRBV6-5; TRBD1 is a possible D gene (5 bases). Trimming removed 4 bases from V and 6 bases from J, with 9 bases in between. The V gene's germline CDR1 is MNHEY and CDR2 SVGAGI. This CDR3 has 12 amino acids. The CDR3 DNA reads TGTGCCAGCAGTTCCCAGGGTCCTGAAGCTTTCTTT. This translates into CASSSQGPEAFF.

The rearrangement uses TRBV3-1 (or the pseudogene TRBV3-2) and TRBJ2-1, with 14 positions matching TRBD2. Trimming at V came to 4 bases and at J to 14 bases, leaving 13 bases not matched to a gene. This CDR3 contains 16 residues. Per the germline V gene, CDR1 is LGHDT and CDR2 is YNNKEL (reference sequence). The CDR3 DNA is TGTGCCAGCAGCCCTCTCGGACTAGCGGGAGGCGGGTCGGAGTTCTTC. It encodes CASSPLGLAGGGSEFF.

This clone was seen at least ten times. This sequence joins TRBV2 and TRBJ2-1; D unresolved. Germline V CDR1 and CDR2: SNHLY, FYNNEI. The CDR3 covers 13 residues. Trimming shortened V by 6 bases and J by 8 bases, and 14 bases separated the two germline ends. Here the CDR3 reads CASRETTMHEQFF. The CDR3 DNA sequence: TGTGCCAGCAGGGAAACAACGATGCATGAGCAGTTCTTC. Variable domain in full (rest from reference TRBV2 and TRBJ2-1): EPEVTQTPSHQVTQMGQEVILRCVPISNHLYFYWYRQILGQKVEFLVSFYNNEISEKSEIFDDQFSVERPDGSNFTLKIRSTKLEDSAMYFCASRETTMHEQFFGPGTRLTVL.

This clone was seen repeatedly, ten times or more. The rearrangement links TRBV5-1 to TRBJ2-7; D remains ambiguous. Trimming took 4 bases from V and 0 from J, leaving 11 bases between them. CDR1 is SGHRS and CDR2 is YFSETQ in the germline V gene. The CDR3 length is 14 residues. CDR3 coding DNA: TGCGCCAGCAGCCCCTCGACAAGCTCCTACGAGCAGTACTTC. Its translation is CASSPSTSSYEQYF.

This clone was observed at least ten times. The V gene is TRBV9, the J gene TRBJ1-2; TRBD1 agrees at 7 bases. The CDR3 runs 17 residues. Germline trimming cut 3 bases from V and 0 bases from J; bases unmatched to any gene: 11. Germline V gives CDR1 SGDLS, CDR2 YYNGEE. The CDR3 protein is CASSAKEGDSTNYGYTF. As DNA, the CDR3 is TGTGCCAGCAGCGCTAAAGAGGGGGACAGTACTAACTATGGCTACACCTTC. The whole variable domain, filled in from reference TRBV9 and TRBJ1-2, reads DSGVTQTPKHLITATGQRVTLRCSPRSGDLSVYWYQQSLDQGLQFLIQYYNGEERAKGNILERFSAQQFPDLHSELNLSSLELGDSALYFCASSAKEGDSTNYGYTFGSGTRLTVV.

This clone has a count of ten or more. The rearrangement uses TRBV9 and TRBJ1-1; 7 nucleotides line up with TRBD1. Looked up from germline, CDR1 is SGDLS and CDR2 is YYNGEE. J gave up 9 bases and V 4 bases, and 6 bases lay outside the gene matches. The CDR3 spans 12 residues. CDR3 coding DNA: TGTGCCAGCAGCACCCAGGGACAGAAAGCTTTCTTT. It translates to CASSTQGQKAFF.

V gene TRBV11-2 combines with J gene TRBJ2-7; 8 positions match TRBD1. The CDR3 has 15 amino acids. Germline loops: CDR1 SGHAT, CDR2 FQNNGV. V was clipped by 3 bases and J by 7 bases; unmatched bases: 11. CDR3 protein: CASSFAGTGTWEQYF. As DNA, the CDR3 is TGTGCCAGCAGCTTCGCCGGGACAGGAACCTGGGAGCAGTACTTC.

The J gene is TRBJ1-5, the V gene TRBV4-1; D might be TRBD1 (5 bases). The CDR3 sequence is 16 residues long. Trimming left V 4 bases short and J 2 bases short, with 15 bases between. Germline loops: CDR1 MGHRA, CDR2 YSYEKL. CDR3 sequence: CASSRGEAGGNQPQHF. The CDR3 DNA reads as TGCGCCAGCAGCCGAGGGGAGGCGGGCGGCAATCAGCCCCAGCATTTT.

This clone was seen a single time. V and J are TRBV4-1 and TRBJ2-2; 8 bases line up with TRBD2. Germline V lookup: CDR1 MGHRA, CDR2 YSYEKL. The CDR3 extends over 19 amino acids. V was clipped by 4 bases and J by 3 bases; unmatched bases: 16. The DNA for the CDR3 is TGCGCCAGCAGCCCCCGGCGGGGTGAAGCGGGAGTCGACACCGGGGAGCTGTTTTTT. Translated, it gives CASSPRRGEAGVDTGELFF.

This clone was observed a handful of times. The J gene is TRBJ2-1, the V gene TRBV18; TRBD1 matches 7 bases. With V trimmed by 5 bases and J by 5 bases, 9 bases remained unmatched. The CDR3 is 15 residues long. From germline, CDR1 is KGHSH and CDR2 LQKENI. CDR3 amino acids: CASSKKGGTDNEQFF. The CDR3 DNA reads TGTGCCAGCTCAAAGAAAGGGGGCACTGACAATGAGCAGTTCTTC. Full variable domain (rest looked up from reference TRBV18 and TRBJ2-1): NAGVMQNPRHLVRRRGQEARLRCSPMKGHSHVYWYRQLPEEGLKFMVYLQKENIIDESGMPKERFSAEFPKEGPSILRIQQVVRGDSAAYFCASSKKGGTDNEQFFGPGTRLTVL.

CDR3 nucleotide sequence: TGTGCCAGCAGTGCTGGGACAGCCTACAATGAGCAGTTCTTC. Protein sequence: CASSAGTAYNEQFF. This chain links TRBV6-6 with TRBJ2-1; 7 bases line up with TRBD1. The trim removed 5 bases at V and 2 bases at J, leaving 3 bases unmatched. Germline values: CDR1 MNHNY, CDR2 SVGAGI (reference sequence). The CDR3 is 14 amino acids.